The rows below give T cell receptor beta chains drawn from one sample of a study of shared clonotypes between healthy human individuals. Measured with immunoSEQ multiplex PCR; TCRdb has only the in-frame clones, and not every one. The sample lists over a million clones, roughly 96% seen once, with roughly 1.1% in the top ten. Sequencing was performed on naive CD4+ T cells sorted from blood. All receptors come from a man aged 25-45 years in good health. Both conserved end residues are part of each CDR3. The D gene is left open where the match is weak. Clone size appears in some rows only: once, few, many, or a class for an expanded clone.

clone size	J gene	V gene	D gene	CDR3 protein	CDR3 DNA
-	TRBJ2-7	TRBV11-2	TRBD2	CASSATGLAVYEQYF	TGTGCCAGCAGCGCCACGGGACTAGCGGTCTACGAGCAGTACTTC
-	TRBJ2-2	TRBV11-2	TRBD2	CASSSIIRTSGRTGELFF	TGTGCCAGCAGCTCCATAATACGGACTAGCGGGAGGACCGGGGAGCTGTTTTTT
-	TRBJ1-1	TRBV5-4	-	CASSHRGGALNTEAFF	TGTGCCAGCAGCCACCGAGGTGGGGCCCTGAACACTGAAGCTTTCTTT
-	TRBJ2-1	TRBV19	-	CASLSPSDEQFF	TGTGCCAGTCTATCCCCCAGCGATGAGCAGTTCTTC
once	TRBJ2-7	TRBV10-1	-	CARDWVYYEQYF	TGCGCCAGGGACTGGGTCTACTACGAGCAGTACTTC
-	TRBJ2-5	TRBV18	TRBD2	CASSTLKTGTSRETQYF	TGTGCCAGCTCAACACTTAAGACCGGGACTAGTAGGGAGACCCAGTACTTC
once	TRBJ2-3	TRBV4-1	-	CASSQIGERDTQYF	TGCGCCAGCAGCCAAATAGGAGAAAGAGATACGCAGTATTTT
-	TRBJ2-1	TRBV6-6	-	CASSYSGAGEQFF	TGTGCCAGCAGTTACTCAGGGGCTGGTGAGCAGTTCTTC
-	TRBJ1-1	TRBV6-5	-	CASTTSGEAFF	TGTGCCAGCACCACTTCGGGGGAAGCTTTCTTT
-	TRBJ2-3	TRBV19	TRBD2	CASSIVLAGTDTQYF	TGTGCCAGTAGTATAGTACTAGCGGGCACAGATACGCAGTATTTT
-	TRBJ2-7	TRBV4-1	-	CASSQDPGLQNEQYF	TGCGCCAGCAGCCAAGATCCTGGACTACAGAACGAGCAGTACTTC
-	TRBJ2-4	TRBV29-1	-	CSVDRLAKNIQYF	TGCAGCGTAGACAGATTAGCCAAAAACATTCAGTACTTC
-	TRBJ2-7	TRBV6-1	-	CASSEYRALVYEQYF	TGTGCCAGCAGTGAGTACAGGGCTCTGGTCTACGAGCAGTACTTC
-	TRBJ1-3	TRBV7-9	-	CASSLAVDSSSGNTIYF	TGTGCCAGCAGCTTAGCGGTGGACAGCAGCTCTGGAAACACCATATATTTT
-	TRBJ2-7	TRBV7-2	TRBD2	CASLRGLGYEQYF	TGTGCCAGCCTGCGGGGGTTGGGGTACGAGCAGTACTTC
-	TRBJ2-3	TRBV18	-	CASSTPGADTQYF	TGTGCCAGCTCAACGCCGGGGGCAGATACGCAGTATTTT
-	TRBJ1-3	TRBV10-3	-	CAILNGRGNTIYF	TGTGCCATCTTAAACGGAAGAGGAAACACCATATATTTT
-	TRBJ2-3	TRBV18	-	CASLKTTGPLRDTQYF	TGTGCCAGCTTAAAAACGACAGGACCCCTCCGAGATACGCAGTATTTT
-	TRBJ2-7	TRBV5-5	-	CASSSTLDSYEQYF	TGTGCCAGCAGCTCAACCTTGGACAGTTACGAGCAGTACTTC
-	TRBJ1-2	TRBV5-4	-	CASSKMTDPYGYTF	TGTGCCAGCAGCAAGATGACAGACCCCTATGGCTACACCTTC
-	TRBJ2-4	TRBV5-1	-	CASSFSLGGNIQYF	TGCGCCAGCAGCTTCTCATTAGGGGGAAACATTCAGTACTTC
-	TRBJ2-3	TRBV5-1	-	CASSKGGGDQKDTQYF	TGCGCCAGCAGCAAGGGAGGGGGCGATCAAAAAGATACGCAGTATTTT
-	TRBJ2-2	TRBV10-3	TRBD2	CAISGGLAGNTGELFF	TGTGCCATCAGTGGGGGACTAGCGGGGAACACCGGGGAGCTGTTTTTT
-	TRBJ1-2	TRBV29-1	-	CSVGGIGPSYGYTF	TGCAGCGTTGGGGGGATAGGGCCTAGCTATGGCTACACCTTC
-	TRBJ1-5	TRBV27	-	CASSAWDSNQPQHF	TGTGCCAGCAGTGCCTGGGACAGCAATCAGCCCCAGCATTTT
-	TRBJ2-1	TRBV7-9	-	CASSFFGGALYNEQFF	TGTGCCAGCAGCTTCTTCGGGGGAGCTCTGTACAATGAGCAGTTCTTC
-	TRBJ2-7	TRBV5-5	TRBD2	CASSLAGTGGPREQYF	TGTGCCAGCAGCTTGGCCGGAACGGGAGGGCCGAGGGAGCAGTACTTC
-	TRBJ2-3	TRBV6-1	-	CASSERKEGAFQPPSTDTQYF	TGTGCCAGCAGTGAACGAAAAGAGGGAGCCTTCCAACCCCCTAGCACAGATACGCAGTATTTT
-	TRBJ2-1	TRBV7-9	-	CASSLIRGGSYNEQFF	TGTGCCAGCAGCTTAATCAGGGGGGGCTCCTACAATGAGCAGTTCTTC
-	TRBJ2-3	TRBV5-5	TRBD1	CASSLRTGTGIGTDTQYF	TGTGCCAGCAGCTTACGAACCGGGACAGGGATAGGCACAGATACGCAGTATTTT
-	TRBJ1-5	TRBV27	TRBD1	CASSLFRGLGTPQPQHF	TGTGCCAGCAGTTTATTCAGGGGGCTCGGAACCCCGCAGCCCCAGCATTTT
-	TRBJ2-3	TRBV5-1	TRBD1	CASSLGDRVGADTQYF	TGCGCCAGCAGCTTGGGAGACAGGGTAGGAGCAGATACGCAGTATTTT
once	TRBJ1-2	TRBV5-4	-	CASSLSAGRDYGYTF	TGTGCCAGCAGCTTATCTGCCGGCCGGGACTATGGCTACACCTTC
-	TRBJ2-4	TRBV16	-	CASSPRGTKNIQYF	TGTGCCAGCAGCCCGAGGGGAACCAAAAACATTCAGTACTTC
-	TRBJ2-7	TRBV18	-	CASSPYGQYEQYF	TGTGCCAGCTCACCGTATGGGCAATACGAGCAGTACTTC
-	TRBJ2-1	TRBV7-2	TRBD2	CASSLTSGAPREQFF	TGTGCCAGCAGCTTGACTAGCGGGGCACCAAGGGAGCAGTTCTTC
-	TRBJ2-7	TRBV7-6	-	CASSPYGFGTYEQYF	TGTGCCAGCAGCCCCTATGGCTTCGGGACCTACGAGCAGTACTTC
-	TRBJ2-7	TRBV6-5	-	CASRRTAAPHEQYF	TGTGCCAGCAGGCGGACGGCAGCCCCTCACGAGCAGTACTTC
-	TRBJ2-7	TRBV6-5	-	CASSYSGSYEQYF	TGTGCCAGCAGTTACTCGGGCAGCTACGAGCAGTACTTC
few	TRBJ2-7	TRBV27	-	CASRVVGSSSYEQYF	TGTGCCAGCAGGGTAGTGGGATCCAGCTCCTACGAGCAGTACTTC
-	TRBJ2-1	TRBV20-1	-	CSALKNNEQFF	TGCAGTGCCTTAAAGAACAATGAGCAGTTCTTC
-	TRBJ2-7	TRBV5-8	TRBD1	CASSSRQGRYEQYF	TGTGCCAGCAGCTCTAGACAGGGTCGCTACGAGCAGTACTTC
-	TRBJ2-1	TRBV28	-	CASSFGRVIQNEQFF	TGTGCCAGCAGTTTCGGGCGTGTTATCCAAAATGAGCAGTTCTTC
-	TRBJ2-7	TRBV4-1	-	CASSQERASRSYEQYF	TGCGCCAGCAGCCAAGAACGGGCTAGTCGTTCCTACGAGCAGTACTTC
-	TRBJ1-1	TRBV6-5	-	CASSYTSLNTEAFF	TGTGCCAGCAGTTACACGTCCTTGAACACTGAAGCTTTCTTT
-	TRBJ2-1	TRBV10-3	TRBD2	CAITPIAGPTYNEQFF	TGTGCCATCACCCCCATAGCGGGGCCAACCTACAATGAGCAGTTCTTC
few	TRBJ2-7	TRBV2	-	CASKHDSYEQYF	TGTGCCAGCAAACATGACTCCTACGAGCAGTACTTC
-	TRBJ1-2	TRBV10-3	TRBD1	CAITPGQGDGYTF	TGTGCCATCACCCCGGGTCAGGGGGATGGCTACACCTTC
-	TRBJ2-1	TRBV9	TRBD2	CASSVDGPAGVSNEQFF	TGTGCCAGCAGCGTAGACGGCCCGGCGGGAGTGAGCAATGAGCAGTTCTTC
-	TRBJ1-2	TRBV6-6	TRBD1	CASSQILTGTGYTF	TGTGCCAGCAGCCAGATATTGACAGGGACCGGCTACACCTTC
-	TRBJ1-4	TRBV27	-	CASKSLGAPNEKLFF	TGTGCCAGCAAGAGCTTGGGGGCACCTAATGAAAAACTGTTTTTT
-	TRBJ2-7	TRBV27	-	CASSFRGLEQYF	TGTGCCAGCAGCTTTCGGGGGCTCGAGCAGTACTTC